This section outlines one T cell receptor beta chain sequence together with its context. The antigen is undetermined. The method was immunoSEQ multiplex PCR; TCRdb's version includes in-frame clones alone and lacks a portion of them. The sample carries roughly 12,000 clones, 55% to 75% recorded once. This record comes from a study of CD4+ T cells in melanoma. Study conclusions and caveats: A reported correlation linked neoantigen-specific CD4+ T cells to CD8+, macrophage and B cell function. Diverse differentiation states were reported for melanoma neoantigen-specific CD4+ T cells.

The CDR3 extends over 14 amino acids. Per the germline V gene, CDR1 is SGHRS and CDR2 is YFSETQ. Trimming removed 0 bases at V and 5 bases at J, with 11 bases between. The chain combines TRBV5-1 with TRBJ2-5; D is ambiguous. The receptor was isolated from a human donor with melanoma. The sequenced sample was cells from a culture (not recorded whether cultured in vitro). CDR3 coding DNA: TGCGCCAGCAGCTTGGTTTGGGCTCAGGAGACCCAGTACTTC. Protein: CASSLVWAQETQYF.